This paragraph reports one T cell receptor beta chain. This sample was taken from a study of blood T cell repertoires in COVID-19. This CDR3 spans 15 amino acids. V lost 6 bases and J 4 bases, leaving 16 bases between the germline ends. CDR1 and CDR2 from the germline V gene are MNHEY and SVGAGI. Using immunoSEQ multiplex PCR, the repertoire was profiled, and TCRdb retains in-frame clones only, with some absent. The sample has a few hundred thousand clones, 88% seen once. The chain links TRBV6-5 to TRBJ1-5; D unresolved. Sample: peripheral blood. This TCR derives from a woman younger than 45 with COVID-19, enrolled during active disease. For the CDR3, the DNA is TGTGCCAGCAGCCCACTGGTTGGGCGTAATCAGCCCCAGCATTTT. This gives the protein CASSPLVGRNQPQHF.